This TCR beta chain was recovered during a study of OX40 agonist ivuxolimab in advanced cancers. At the level of the whole study: Ivuxolimab was an agonistic, fully human IgG2 monoclonal antibody directed against OX40 (CD134), a costimulatory receptor. Intravenous ivuxolimab was administered to patients every 2 weeks at six dose levels: 0.01, 0.1, 0.3, 1.5, 3 and 10 mg/kg. Of the 50 to 55 patients in dose escalation, about 20 had hepatocellular carcinoma, some 15 had melanoma, 9 had renal cell carcinoma and 9 had head and neck cancer. In the dose-escalation cohort, around four fifths of patients were male, and the mean age was approximately 60 years, with a range of about 23 to 80. Prior anti-PD-1, anti-PD-L1 or anti-CTLA-4 therapy was permitted, and approximately 40% of dose-escalation patients had received checkpoint inhibitors. Three dose-escalation patients achieved partial responses, one with hepatocellular carcinoma and two with cutaneous melanoma. The point of sequencing TCRbeta in the periphery was to test whether ivuxolimab changed TCR sequence diversity and drove clonal T-cell expansion. The paper describes the monotherapy dose-escalation part (N of about 54 patients) of the phase I trial of ivuxolimab. What the study reported, not specific to this receptor: Partial responders in the 0.1-3.0 mg/kg groups had among the lowest normalized peripheral clonal expansion, especially among CD8+ T cells. Low levels of normalized T-cell clonal expansion were also seen in some patients who did not respond. Which antigens the clonally expanded peripheral T cells were specific for was not determined. Clonal expansion of both CD4+ and CD8+ blood T cells was observed from baseline to week 6 at doses 0.1 to 3.0 mg/kg. After ivuxolimab, CD8+ T cells had more expanded clones than CD4+ T cells on average.

Cut back by 5 bases and 4 bases, the V and J ends lie 14 bases apart. The germline V gene provides CDR1 MRHNA and CDR2 SNTAGT. From the cysteine through the phenylalanine, the CDR3 covers 14 amino acids. Here the CDR3 DNA is all that survives: 42 bases in frame from base 1. The trial excluded patients who had a history of autoimmune disease or were on systemic immunosuppression. Peripheral blood for TCR sequencing was collected from all dose cohorts at baseline, on cycle 4 day 1, and on cycle 7 day 1. Samples were obtained from an open-label, multicenter, first-in-human phase I dose-escalation trial of ivuxolimab. The trial enrolled adults with locally advanced or metastatic head and neck squamous cell, hepatocellular, melanoma or renal cell carcinoma. Before TCR sequencing, CD4+ T cells and CD8+ T cells from peripheral blood were sorted into separate populations. Comments on this clone: Its specific antigen is unknown. Base-call qualities are not available, and no considerably larger clone is one nucleotide away.

Genomic DNA was extracted from sorted cells for sequencing of the TCRbeta CDR3 region. The immunoSEQ Assay was used for sequencing of TCRbeta CDR3 regions. What TCRdb holds here is the immuneACCESS table cut down to in-frame rearrangements. Part of the clones is not present; checked against another copy, under half of the missing clones reflect an unresolved V gene, and the others are unexplained. This sample lists some 11,000 clones; roughly 78% were detected once. Together, the top ten hold 21% of the sample. The receptor was isolated from an adult with an advanced solid tumor such as melanoma, head and neck, liver or kidney cancer. Sequenced here: CD4+ or CD8+ T cells sorted from blood, sampled in a trial of the OX40 agonist ivuxolimab. The chain joins TRBV6-4 to TRBJ1-1; TRBD1 is possibly the D segment (6 matching bases). The CDR3 amino acid sequence is: CASSPGGASTEAFF. The nucleotide sequence reads as follows: TGTGCCAGCAGTCCCGGGGGGGCGAGCACTGAAGCTTTCTTT.